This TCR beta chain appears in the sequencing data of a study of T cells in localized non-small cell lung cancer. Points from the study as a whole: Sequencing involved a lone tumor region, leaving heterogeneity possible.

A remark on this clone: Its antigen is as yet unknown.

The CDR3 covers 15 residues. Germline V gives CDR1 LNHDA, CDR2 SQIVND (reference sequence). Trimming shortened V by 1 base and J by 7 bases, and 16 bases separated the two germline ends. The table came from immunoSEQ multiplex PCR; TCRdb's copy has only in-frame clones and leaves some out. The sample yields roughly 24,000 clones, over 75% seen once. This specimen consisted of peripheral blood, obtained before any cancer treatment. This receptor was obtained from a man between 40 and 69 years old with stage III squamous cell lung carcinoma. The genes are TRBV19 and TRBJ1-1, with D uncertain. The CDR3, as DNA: TGTGCCAGTAGTATAGTATCCTTAGGAGAGGGTGAAGCTTTCTTT. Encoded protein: CASSIVSLGEGEAFF.